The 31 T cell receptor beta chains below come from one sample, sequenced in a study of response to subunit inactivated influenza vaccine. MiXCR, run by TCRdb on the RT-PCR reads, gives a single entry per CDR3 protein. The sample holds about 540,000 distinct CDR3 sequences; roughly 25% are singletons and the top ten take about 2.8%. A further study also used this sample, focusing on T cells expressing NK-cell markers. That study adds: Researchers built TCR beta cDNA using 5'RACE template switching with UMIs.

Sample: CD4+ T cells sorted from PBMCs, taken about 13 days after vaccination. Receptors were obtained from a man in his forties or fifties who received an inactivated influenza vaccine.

The CDR3 reads CASSQDPGTQRGYTF. The CDR3 DNA is TGCGCCAGCAGCCAAGACCCCGGGACTCAACGGGGCTACACCTTC. The V gene is TRBV4-1, the J gene TRBJ1-2, with D possibly matching TRBD1 (5 bases). Trimming removed 0 bases from V and 8 bases from J, with 16 bases in between. The CDR3 totals 15 residues. CDR1 is MGHRA and CDR2 is YSYEKL in the germline V gene.

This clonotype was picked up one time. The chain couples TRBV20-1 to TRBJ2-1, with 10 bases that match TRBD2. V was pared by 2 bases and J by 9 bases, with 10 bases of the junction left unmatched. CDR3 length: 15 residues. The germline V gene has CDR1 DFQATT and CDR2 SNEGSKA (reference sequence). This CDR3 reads CSARPGLAYTGEQFF. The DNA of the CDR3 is TGCAGTGCTAGACCGGGACTAGCGTATACTGGTGAGCAGTTCTTC.

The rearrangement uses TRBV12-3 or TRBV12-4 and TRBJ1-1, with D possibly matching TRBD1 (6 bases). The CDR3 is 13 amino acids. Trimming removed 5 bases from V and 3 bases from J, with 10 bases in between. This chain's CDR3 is CASSVRGDTEAFF. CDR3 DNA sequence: TGTGCCAGCAGTGTCAGGGGAGACACTGAAGCTTTCTTT.

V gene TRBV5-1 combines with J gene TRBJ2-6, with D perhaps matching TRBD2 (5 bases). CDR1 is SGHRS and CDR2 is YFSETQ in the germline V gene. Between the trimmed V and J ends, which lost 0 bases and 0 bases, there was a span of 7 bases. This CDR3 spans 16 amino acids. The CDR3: CASSLVAGSGANVLTF. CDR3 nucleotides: TGCGCCAGCAGCTTGGTGGCGGGCTCTGGGGCCAACGTCCTGACTTTC.

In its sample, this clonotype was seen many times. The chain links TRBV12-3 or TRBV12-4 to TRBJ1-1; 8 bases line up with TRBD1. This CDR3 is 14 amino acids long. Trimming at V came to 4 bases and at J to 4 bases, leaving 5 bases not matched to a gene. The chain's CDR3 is CASSSWTGSTEAFF. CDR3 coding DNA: TGTGCCAGCAGTTCCTGGACAGGGAGCACTGAAGCTTTCTTT.

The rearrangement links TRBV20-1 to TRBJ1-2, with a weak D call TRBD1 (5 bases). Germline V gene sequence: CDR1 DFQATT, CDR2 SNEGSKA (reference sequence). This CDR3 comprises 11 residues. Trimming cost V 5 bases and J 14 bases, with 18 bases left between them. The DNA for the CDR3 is TGCAGTGCTCCTTCTGCAGGGACGATAACCTTC. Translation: CSAPSAGTITF.

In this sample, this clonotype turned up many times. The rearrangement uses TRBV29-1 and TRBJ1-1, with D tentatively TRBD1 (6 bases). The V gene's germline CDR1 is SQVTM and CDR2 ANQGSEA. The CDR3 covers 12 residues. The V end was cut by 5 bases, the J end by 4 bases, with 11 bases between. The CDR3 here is CSVSDSSTEAFF. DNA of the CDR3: TGCAGCGTTTCGGACAGTTCCACTGAAGCTTTCTTT.

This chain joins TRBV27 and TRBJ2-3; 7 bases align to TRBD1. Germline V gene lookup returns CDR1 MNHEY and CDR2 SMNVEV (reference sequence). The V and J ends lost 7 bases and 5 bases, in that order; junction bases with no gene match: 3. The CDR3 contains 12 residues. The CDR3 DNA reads TGTGCCAGCAAGGACAGGCGAGATACGCAGTATTTT. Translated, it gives CASKDRRDTQYF.

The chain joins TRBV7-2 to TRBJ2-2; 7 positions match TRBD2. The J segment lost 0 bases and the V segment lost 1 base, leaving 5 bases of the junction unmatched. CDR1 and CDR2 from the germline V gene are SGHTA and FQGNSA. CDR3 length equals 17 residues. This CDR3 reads CASSLVPGLTNTGELFF. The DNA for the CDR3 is TGTGCCAGCAGCTTAGTGCCGGGACTAACGAACACCGGGGAGCTGTTTTTT.

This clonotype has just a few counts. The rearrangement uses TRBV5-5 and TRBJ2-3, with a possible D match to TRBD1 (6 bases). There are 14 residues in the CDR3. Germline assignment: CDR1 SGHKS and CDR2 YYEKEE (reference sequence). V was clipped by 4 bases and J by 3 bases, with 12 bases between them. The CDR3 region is CASSPDSTTDTQYF. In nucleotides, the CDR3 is TGTGCCAGCAGCCCGGACAGCACTACAGATACGCAGTATTTT. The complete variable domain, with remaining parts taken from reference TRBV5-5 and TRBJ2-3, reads DAGVTQSPTHLIKTRGQQVTLRCSPISGHKSVSWYQQVLGQGPQFIFQYYEKEERGRGNFPDRFSARQFPNYSSELNVNALLLGDSALYLCASSPDSTTDTQYFGPGTRLTVL.

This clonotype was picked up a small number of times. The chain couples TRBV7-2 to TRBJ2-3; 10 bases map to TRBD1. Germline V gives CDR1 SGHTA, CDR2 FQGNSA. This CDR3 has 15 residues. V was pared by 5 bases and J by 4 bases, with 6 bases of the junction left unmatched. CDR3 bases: TGTGCCAGCAGCGCGACAGGGGGCTTGTCAGATACGCAGTATTTT. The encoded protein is CASSATGGLSDTQYF.

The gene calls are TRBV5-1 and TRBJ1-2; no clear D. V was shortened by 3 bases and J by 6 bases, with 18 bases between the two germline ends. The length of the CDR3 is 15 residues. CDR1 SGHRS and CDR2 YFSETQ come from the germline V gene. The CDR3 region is CASSSHAANRDGYTF. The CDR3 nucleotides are TGCGCCAGCAGCTCCCACGCGGCAAATAGGGATGGCTACACCTTC.

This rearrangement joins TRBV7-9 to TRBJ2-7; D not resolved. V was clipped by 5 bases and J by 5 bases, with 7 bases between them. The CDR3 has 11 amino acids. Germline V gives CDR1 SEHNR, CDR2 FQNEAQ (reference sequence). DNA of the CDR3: TGTGCCAGCAGCACCCGGGACGAGCAGTACTTC. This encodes CASSTRDEQYF.

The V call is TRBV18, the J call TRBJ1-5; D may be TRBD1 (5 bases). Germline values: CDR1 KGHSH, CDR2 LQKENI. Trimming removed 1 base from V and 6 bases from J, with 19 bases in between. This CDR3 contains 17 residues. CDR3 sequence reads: CASSPRNLRAGAQPQHF. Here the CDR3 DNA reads TGTGCCAGCTCACCACGAAATCTCAGGGCCGGGGCTCAGCCCCAGCATTTT.

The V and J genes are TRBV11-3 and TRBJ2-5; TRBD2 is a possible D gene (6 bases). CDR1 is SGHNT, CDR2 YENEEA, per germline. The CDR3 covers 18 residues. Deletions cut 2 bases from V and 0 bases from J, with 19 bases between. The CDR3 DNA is TGTGCCAGCAGCTTACGTATTGAATTAGCGGATAACCAAGAGACCCAGTACTTC. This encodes CASSLRIELADNQETQYF. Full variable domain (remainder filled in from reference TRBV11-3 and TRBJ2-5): EAGVVQSPRYKIIEKKQPVAFWCNPISGHNTLYWYLQNLGQGPELLIRYENEEAVDDSQLPKDRFSAERLKGVDSTLKIQPAELGDSAVYLCASSLRIELADNQETQYFGPGTRLLVL.

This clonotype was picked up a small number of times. This chain's CDR3 is CASSYSGRQGSFQETQYF. The CDR3, as DNA: TGTGCCAGCAGTTACTCGGGCCGACAGGGAAGTTTTCAAGAGACCCAGTACTTC. The chain combines TRBV6-2 or TRBV6-3 with TRBJ2-5; 7 bases map to TRBD1. Germline values: CDR1 MNHEY, CDR2 SVGEGT. The V gene end was trimmed by 0 bases and the J gene end by 2 bases; junction bases not matched to a gene: 12. This CDR3 contains 18 residues.

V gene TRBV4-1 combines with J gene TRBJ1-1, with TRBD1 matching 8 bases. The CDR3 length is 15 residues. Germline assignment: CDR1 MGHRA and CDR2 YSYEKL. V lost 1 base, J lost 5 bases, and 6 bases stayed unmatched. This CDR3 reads CASSQVQGAWTEAFF. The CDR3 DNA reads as TGCGCCAGCAGCCAAGTCCAGGGGGCTTGGACTGAAGCTTTCTTT.

In DNA form, the CDR3 reads TGTGCCAGCAGCCCCGACCACGGACGGGACAACACCGGGGAGCTGTTTTTT. It codes for CASSPDHGRDNTGELFF. The V gene is TRBV9, the J gene TRBJ2-2; either TRBD1 or TRBD2 may fit D (5 bases each). The germline CDR1 and CDR2 sequences are SGDLS and YYNGEE. V was trimmed by 4 bases and J by 2 bases, leaving 18 bases between them. CDR3 size: 17 residues.

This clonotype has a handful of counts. The CDR3 here is CATTRGSSGNTDTQYF. CDR3 nucleotide sequence: TGTGCCACCACACGCGGCTCTAGCGGCAACACAGATACGCAGTATTTT. V is TRBV15 and J is TRBJ2-3; 7 nucleotides match TRBD2. After removal of 7 bases from V and 2 bases from J, the junction contained 12 bases not matched to a gene. Germline assignment: CDR1 LNHNV and CDR2 YYDKDF (reference sequence). This CDR3 comprises 16 residues.

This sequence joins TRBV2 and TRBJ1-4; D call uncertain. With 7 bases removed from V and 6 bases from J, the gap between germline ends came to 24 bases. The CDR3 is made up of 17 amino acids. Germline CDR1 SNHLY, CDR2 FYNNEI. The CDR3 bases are TGTGCCAGCATAGTTACCGGACGGACCTATGGGGATGAAAAACTGTTTTTT. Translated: CASIVTGRTYGDEKLFF.

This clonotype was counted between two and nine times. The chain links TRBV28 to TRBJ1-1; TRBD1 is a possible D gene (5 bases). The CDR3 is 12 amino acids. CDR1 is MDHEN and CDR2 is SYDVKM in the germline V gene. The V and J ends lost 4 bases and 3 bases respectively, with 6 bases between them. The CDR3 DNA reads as TGTGCCAGCAGTTACAGGTACACTGAAGCTTTCTTT. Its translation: CASSYRYTEAFF.

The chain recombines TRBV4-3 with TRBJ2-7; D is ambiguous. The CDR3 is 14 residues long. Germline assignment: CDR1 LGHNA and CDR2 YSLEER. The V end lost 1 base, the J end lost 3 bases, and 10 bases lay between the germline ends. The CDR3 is CASSQAEGDYEQYF. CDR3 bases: TGCGCCAGCAGCCAAGCTGAAGGTGACTACGAGCAGTACTTC.

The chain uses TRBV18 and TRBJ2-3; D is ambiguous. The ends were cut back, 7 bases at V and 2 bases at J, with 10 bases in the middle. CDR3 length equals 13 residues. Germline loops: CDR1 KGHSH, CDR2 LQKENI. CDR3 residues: CASCRLVTDTQYF. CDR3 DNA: TGTGCCAGCTGTCGGCTAGTCACAGATACGCAGTATTTT.

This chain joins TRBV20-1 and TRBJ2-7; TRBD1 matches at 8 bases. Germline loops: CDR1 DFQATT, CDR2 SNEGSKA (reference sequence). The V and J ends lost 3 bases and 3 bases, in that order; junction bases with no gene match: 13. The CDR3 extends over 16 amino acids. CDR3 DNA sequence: TGCAGTGCTAGGACTGGACAGGGTAGATTTCACTACGAGCAGTACTTC. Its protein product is CSARTGQGRFHYEQYF.

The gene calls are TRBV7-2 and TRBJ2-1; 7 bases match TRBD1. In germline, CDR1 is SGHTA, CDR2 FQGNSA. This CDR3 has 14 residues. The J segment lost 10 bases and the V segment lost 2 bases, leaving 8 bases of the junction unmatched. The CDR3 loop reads CASSLTGDIGEQFF. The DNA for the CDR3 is TGTGCCAGCAGCTTAACAGGGGATATTGGAGAGCAGTTCTTC. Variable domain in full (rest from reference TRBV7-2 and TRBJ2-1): GAGVSQSPSNKVTEKGKDVELRCDPISGHTALYWYRQSLGQGLEFLIYFQGNSAPDKSGLPSDRFSAERTGGSVSTLTIQRTQQEDSAVYLCASSLTGDIGEQFFGPGTRLTVL.

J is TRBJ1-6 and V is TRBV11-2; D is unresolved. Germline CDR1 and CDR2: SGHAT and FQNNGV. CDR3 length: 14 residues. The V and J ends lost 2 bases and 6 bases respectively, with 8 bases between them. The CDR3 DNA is TGTGCCAGCAGCTTAAAACGGGTTAATTCACCCCTCCACTTT. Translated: CASSLKRVNSPLHF.

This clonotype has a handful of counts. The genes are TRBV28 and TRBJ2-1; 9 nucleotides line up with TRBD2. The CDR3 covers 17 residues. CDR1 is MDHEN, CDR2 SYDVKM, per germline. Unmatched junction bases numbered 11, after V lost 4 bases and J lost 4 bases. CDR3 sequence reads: CASSSPLGAGGYNEQFF. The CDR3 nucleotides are TGTGCCAGCAGTTCCCCTCTTGGGGCGGGGGGGTACAATGAGCAGTTCTTC.

The CDR3 spells CASSPPSGRGYNEQFF. The CDR3 DNA reads TGTGCCAGCTCACCACCTAGCGGGAGGGGGTACAATGAGCAGTTCTTC. The genes are TRBV18 and TRBJ2-1, with TRBD2 matching over 11 bases. In germline, CDR1 is KGHSH, CDR2 LQKENI. The CDR3 runs 16 residues. V gave up 0 bases and J gave up 4 bases; unmatched junction bases: 2.

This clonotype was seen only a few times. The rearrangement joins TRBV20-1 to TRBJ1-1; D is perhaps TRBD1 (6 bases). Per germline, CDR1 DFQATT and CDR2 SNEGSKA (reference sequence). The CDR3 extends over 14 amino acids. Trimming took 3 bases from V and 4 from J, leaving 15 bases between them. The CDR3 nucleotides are TGCAGTGCTAGGCCACAGGGTTACTTCACTGAAGCTTTCTTT. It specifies CSARPQGYFTEAFF.

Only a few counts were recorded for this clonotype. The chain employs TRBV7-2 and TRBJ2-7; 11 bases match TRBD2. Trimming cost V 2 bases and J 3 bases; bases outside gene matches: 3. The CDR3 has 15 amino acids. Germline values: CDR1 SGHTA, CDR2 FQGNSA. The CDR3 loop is CASSLLAGGLYEQYF. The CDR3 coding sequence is TGTGCCAGCAGCTTACTAGCGGGGGGTCTCTACGAGCAGTACTTC.

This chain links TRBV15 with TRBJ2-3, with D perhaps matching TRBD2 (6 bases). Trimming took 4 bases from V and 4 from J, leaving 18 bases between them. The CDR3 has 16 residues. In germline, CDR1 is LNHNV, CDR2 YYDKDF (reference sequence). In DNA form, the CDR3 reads TGTGCCACCAGCACGGGACTCCGAGGGTTTGCAGATACGCAGTATTTT. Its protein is CATSTGLRGFADTQYF.